The entry that follows covers one T cell receptor (beta chain) sequence. In the original analysis: Cell counts per sample came from amplifying reference gene primers. TCRdb's table, derived via immunoSEQ multiplex PCR, lists solely in-frame clones and lacks some. V and J calls and clone size follow that table, whereas D and trimming were derived from the DNA. The sample holds approximately 97,000 clones, over 75% seen once. This entry comes from a study of blood T cell repertoires in COVID-19. Whole-study context: Both acute and convalescent COVID-19 samples were obtained from the United States, Italy and Spain. T cells, B-cell-depleted T cells, or PBMCs provided the cDNA or gDNA that served as material.

Germline V gene data show CDR1 as MNHEY and CDR2 as SVGAGI. The CDR3 loop spans 14 amino acids. J gave up 4 bases and V 11 bases, and 9 bases lay outside the gene matches. The V call is TRBV6-5, the J call TRBJ2-1; 9 bases map to TRBD2. The sample consisted of peripheral blood. The sequence was collected from a human donor in a cohort sampled during active COVID-19. CDR3 DNA: TGTGCCGTAAGGGGTAGCGGGAGTTACAATGAGCAGTTCTTC. It codes for CAVRGSGSYNEQFF.